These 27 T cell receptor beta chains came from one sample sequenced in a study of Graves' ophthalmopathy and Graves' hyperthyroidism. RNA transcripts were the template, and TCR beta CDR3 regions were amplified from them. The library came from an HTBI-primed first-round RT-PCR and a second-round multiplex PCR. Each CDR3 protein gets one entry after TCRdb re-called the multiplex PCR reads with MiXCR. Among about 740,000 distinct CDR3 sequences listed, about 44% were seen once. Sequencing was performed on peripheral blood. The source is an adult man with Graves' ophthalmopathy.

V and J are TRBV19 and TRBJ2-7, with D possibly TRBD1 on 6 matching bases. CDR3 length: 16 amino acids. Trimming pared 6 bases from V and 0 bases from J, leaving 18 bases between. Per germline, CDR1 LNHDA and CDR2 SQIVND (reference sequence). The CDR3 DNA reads TGTGCCAGTAGCATTCCGACAGGTAGGGGCTCCTACGAGCAGTACTTC. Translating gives CASSIPTGRGSYEQYF.

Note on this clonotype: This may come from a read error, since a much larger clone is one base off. CDR3 loop: CASSATTGAQETQYF. The DNA for the CDR3 is TGTGCCAGCAGTGCCACAACGGGGGCTCAAGAGACCCAGTACTTC. The chain recombines TRBV25-1 with TRBJ2-5; D is tentatively TRBD1 or TRBD2 (6 bases each). Trimming left V 4 bases short and J 2 bases short, with 14 bases between. This CDR3 has 15 amino acids. Germline loops: CDR1 MGHDK, CDR2 SYGVNS.

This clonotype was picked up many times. In DNA, the CDR3 is TGCAGCGTTGGGGCAGGCTCTGGGCAGAAAGAGACCCAGTACTTC. Amino acid sequence: CSVGAGSGQKETQYF. The chain employs TRBV29-1 and TRBJ2-5, with D unresolved. Trimming stripped 4 bases from V and 3 bases from J, with 18 bases between. The CDR3 extends over 15 amino acids. Germline-derived CDR1 and CDR2 are SQVTM and ANQGSEA. The full variable domain, completed using reference TRBV29-1 and TRBJ2-5, is SAVISQKPSRDICQRGTSLTIQCQVDSQVTMMFWYRQQPGQSLTLIATANQGSEATYESGFVIDKFPISRPNLTFSTLTVSNMSPEDSSIYLCSVGAGSGQKETQYFGPGTRLLVL.

CDR3 loop: CSVDAQGANVLTF. DNA of the CDR3: TGCAGCGTTGACGCACAGGGGGCCAACGTCCTGACTTTC. This sequence joins TRBV29-1 and TRBJ2-6; no clear D gene. CDR3 length equals 13 residues. Germline CDR1 is SQVTM and CDR2 is ANQGSEA. Trimming took 3 bases from V and 4 from J, leaving 7 bases between them.

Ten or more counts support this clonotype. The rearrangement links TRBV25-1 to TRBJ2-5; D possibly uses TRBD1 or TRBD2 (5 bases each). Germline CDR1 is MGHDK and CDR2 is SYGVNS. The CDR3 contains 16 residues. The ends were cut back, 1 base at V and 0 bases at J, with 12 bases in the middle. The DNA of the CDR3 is TGTGCCAGCAGTGAATTGAGAGGGGCCGACCAAGAGACCCAGTACTTC. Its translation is CASSELRGADQETQYF.

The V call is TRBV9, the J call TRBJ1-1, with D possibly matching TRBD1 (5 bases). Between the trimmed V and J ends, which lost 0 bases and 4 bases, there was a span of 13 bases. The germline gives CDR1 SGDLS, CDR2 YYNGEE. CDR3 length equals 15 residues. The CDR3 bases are TGTGCCAGCAGCGTAGTGGAGGGGCATGGCACTGAAGCTTTCTTT. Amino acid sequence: CASSVVEGHGTEAFF.

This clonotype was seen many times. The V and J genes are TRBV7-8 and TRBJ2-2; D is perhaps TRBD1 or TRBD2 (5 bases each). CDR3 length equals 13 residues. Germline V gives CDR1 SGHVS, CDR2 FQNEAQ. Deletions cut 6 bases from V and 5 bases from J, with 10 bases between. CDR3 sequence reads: CASRMRGTGELFF. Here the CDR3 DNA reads TGTGCCAGCAGAATGAGGGGTACCGGGGAGCTGTTTTTT.

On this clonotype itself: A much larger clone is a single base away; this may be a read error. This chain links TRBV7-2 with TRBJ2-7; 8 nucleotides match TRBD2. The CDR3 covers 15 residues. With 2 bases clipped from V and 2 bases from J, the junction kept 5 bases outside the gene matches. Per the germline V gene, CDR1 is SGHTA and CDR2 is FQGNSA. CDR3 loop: CASSLRVAGTYEQYF. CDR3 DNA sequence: TGTGCCAGCAGCTTAAGGGTAGCGGGAACCTACGAGCAGTACTTC.

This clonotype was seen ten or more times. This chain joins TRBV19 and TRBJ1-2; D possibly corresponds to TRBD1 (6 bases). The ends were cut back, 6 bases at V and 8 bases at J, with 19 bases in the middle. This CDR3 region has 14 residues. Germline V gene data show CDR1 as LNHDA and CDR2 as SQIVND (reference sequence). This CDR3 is CASSRGNRDEGYTF. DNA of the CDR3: TGTGCCAGTAGCAGGGGAAACCGGGATGAGGGCTACACCTTC.

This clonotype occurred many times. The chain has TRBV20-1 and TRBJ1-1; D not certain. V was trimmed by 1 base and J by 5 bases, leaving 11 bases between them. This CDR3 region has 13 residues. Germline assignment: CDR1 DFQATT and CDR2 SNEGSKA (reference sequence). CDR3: CSARVSGETEAFF. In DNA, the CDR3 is TGCAGTGCTAGAGTGAGTGGGGAGACTGAAGCTTTCTTT.

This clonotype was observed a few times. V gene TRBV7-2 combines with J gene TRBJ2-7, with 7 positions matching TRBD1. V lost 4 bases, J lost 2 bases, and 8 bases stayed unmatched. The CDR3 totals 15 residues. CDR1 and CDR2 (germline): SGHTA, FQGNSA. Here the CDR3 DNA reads TGTGCCAGCAGCTCTTATGACAGGGCCCCCTACGAGCAGTACTTC. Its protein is CASSSYDRAPYEQYF. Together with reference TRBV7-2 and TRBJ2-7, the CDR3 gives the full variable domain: GAGVSQSPSNKVTEKGKDVELRCDPISGHTALYWYRQSLGQGLEFLIYFQGNSAPDKSGLPSDRFSAERTGGSVSTLTIQRTQQEDSAVYLCASSSYDRAPYEQYFGPGTRLTVT.

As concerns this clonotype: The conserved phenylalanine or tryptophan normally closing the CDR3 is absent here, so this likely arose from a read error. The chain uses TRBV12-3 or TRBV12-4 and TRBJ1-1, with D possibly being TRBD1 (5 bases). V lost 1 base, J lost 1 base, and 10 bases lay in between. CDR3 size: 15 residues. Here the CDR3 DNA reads TGTGCCAGCAGTTTAGTCGGAACAGGGAACACTGAAGCTTTCCTT. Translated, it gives CASSLVGTGNTEAFL.

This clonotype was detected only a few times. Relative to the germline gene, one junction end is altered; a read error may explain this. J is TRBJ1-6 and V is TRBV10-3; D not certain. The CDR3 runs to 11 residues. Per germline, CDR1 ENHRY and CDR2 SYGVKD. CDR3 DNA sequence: TGTGCCAGCAGTTACCGGGTCCCCCTCCACTTT. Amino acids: CASSYRVPLHF.

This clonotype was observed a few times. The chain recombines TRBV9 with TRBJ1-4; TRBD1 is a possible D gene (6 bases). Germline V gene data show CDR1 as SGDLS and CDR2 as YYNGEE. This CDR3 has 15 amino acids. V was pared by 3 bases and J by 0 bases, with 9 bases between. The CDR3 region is CASSEQGATNEKLFF. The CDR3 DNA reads TGTGCCAGCAGCGAACAGGGAGCAACTAATGAAAAACTGTTTTTT.

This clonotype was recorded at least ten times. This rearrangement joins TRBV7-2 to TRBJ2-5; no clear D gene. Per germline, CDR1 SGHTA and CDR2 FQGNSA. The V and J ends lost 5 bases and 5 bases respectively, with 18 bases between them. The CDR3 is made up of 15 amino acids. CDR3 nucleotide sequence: TGTGCCAGCAGCCTACCGGGCCAGGTTAGGGAGACCCAGTACTTC. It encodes CASSLPGQVRETQYF.

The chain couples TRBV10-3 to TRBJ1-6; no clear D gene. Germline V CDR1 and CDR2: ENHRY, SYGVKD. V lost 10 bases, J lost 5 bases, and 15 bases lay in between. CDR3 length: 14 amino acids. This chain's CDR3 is CASRFVRNNSPLHF. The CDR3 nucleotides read TGTGCCAGCCGTTTTGTCAGGAATAATTCACCCCTCCACTTT.

DNA of the CDR3: TGTGCCAGCAGGGGGGGTCAGGGTCGCCAGCCCCAGCATTTT. Protein sequence: CASRGGQGRQPQHF. The chain recombines TRBV6-5 with TRBJ1-5; a weak D match, TRBD1 (5 bases). CDR3 size: 14 residues. V was pared by 6 bases and J by 7 bases, with 16 bases between. The V gene's germline CDR1 is MNHEY and CDR2 SVGAGI.

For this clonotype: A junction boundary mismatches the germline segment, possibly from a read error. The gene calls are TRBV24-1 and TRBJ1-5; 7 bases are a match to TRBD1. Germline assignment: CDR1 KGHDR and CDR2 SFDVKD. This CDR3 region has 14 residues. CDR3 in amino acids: CASSPKTGLGPQHF. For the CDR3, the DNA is TGTGCCAGCAGTCCCAAGACAGGGTTGGGGCCCCAGCATTTT.

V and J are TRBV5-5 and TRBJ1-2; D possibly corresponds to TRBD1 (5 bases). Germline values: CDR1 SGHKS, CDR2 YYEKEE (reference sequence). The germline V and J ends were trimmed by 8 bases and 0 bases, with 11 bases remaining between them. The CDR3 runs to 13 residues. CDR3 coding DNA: TGTGCCAGAAGGGACGGAACTAACTATGGCTACACCTTC. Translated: CARRDGTNYGYTF.

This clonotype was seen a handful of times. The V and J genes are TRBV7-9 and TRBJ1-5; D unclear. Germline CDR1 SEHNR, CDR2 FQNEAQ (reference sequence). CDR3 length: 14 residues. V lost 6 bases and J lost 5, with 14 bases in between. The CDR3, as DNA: TGTGCCAGCAGTTTTCGAGGCGCTGATCAGCCCCAGCATTTT. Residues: CASSFRGADQPQHF.

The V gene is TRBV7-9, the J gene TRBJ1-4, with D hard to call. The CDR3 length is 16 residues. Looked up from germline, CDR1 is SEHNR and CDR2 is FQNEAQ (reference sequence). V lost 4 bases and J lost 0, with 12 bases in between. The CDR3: CASSSGGRTTNEKLFF. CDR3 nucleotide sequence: TGTGCCAGCAGCTCAGGAGGCCGGACAACTAATGAAAAACTGTTTTTT. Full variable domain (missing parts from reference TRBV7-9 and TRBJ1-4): DTGVSQNPRHKITKRGQNVTFRCDPISEHNRLYWYRQTLGQGPEFLTYFQNEAQLEKSRLLSDRFSAERPKGSFSTLEIQRTEQGDSAMYLCASSSGGRTTNEKLFFGSGTQLSVL.

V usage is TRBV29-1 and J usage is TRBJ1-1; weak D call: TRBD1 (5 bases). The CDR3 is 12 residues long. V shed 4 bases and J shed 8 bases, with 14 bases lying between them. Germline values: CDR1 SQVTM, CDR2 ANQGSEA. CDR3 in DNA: TGCAGCGTTGTCCAAGGGACCAGGGAAGCTTTCTTT. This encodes CSVVQGTREAFF.

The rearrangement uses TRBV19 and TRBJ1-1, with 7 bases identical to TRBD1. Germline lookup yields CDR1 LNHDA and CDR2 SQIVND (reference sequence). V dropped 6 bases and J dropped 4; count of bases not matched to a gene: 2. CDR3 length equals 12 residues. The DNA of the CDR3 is TGTGCCAGTAGGACAGGGCTCACTGAAGCTTTCTTT. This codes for CASRTGLTEAFF.

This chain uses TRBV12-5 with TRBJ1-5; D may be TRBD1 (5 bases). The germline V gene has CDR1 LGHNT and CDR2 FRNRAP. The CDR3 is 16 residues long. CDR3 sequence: CASSLRGQGPTQPQHF. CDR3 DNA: TGTGCCAGCAGTTTGAGAGGCCAGGGACCCACTCAGCCCCAGCATTTT.

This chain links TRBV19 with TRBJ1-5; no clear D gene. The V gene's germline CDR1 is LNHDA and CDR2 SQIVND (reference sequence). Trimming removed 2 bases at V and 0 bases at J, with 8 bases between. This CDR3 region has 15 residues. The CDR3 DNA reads TGTGCCAGTAGTATACGAGGATATAGCAATCAGCCCCAGCATTTT. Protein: CASSIRGYSNQPQHF.

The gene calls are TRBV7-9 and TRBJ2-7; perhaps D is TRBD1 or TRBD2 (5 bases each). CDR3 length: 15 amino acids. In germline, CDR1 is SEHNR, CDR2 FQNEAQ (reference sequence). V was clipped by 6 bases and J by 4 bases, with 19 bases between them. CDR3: CASSYPWDAVYEQYF. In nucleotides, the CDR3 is TGTGCCAGCAGTTATCCCTGGGACGCGGTATACGAGCAGTACTTC. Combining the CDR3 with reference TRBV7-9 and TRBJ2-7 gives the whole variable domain DTGVSQNPRHKITKRGQNVTFRCDPISEHNRLYWYRQTLGQGPEFLTYFQNEAQLEKSRLLSDRFSAERPKGSFSTLEIQRTEQGDSAMYLCASSYPWDAVYEQYFGPGTRLTVT.

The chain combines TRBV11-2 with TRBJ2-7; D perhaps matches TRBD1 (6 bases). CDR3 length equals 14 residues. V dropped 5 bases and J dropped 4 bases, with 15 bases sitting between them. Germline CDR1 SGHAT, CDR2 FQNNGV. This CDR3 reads CASSRRTATYEQYF. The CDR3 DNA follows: TGTGCCAGCAGCCGGAGGACAGCTACTTACGAGCAGTACTTC.